This T cell receptor beta chain was documented in a study of T cells in Graves' hyperthyroidism and ophthalmopathy. In its sample, this clonotype was seen many times. CDR3 size: 14 residues. Between the trimmed V and J ends, which lost 7 bases and 5 bases, there was a span of 15 bases. From RNA transcripts, TCR beta CDR3 regions were amplified. HTBI primers were used for first-round RT-PCR of the TCR CDR3. Each CDR3 protein is one row after TCRdb ran MiXCR on the multiplex PCR reads. The repertoire holds 500,000 to 550,000 distinct CDR3 sequences, 20% seen once, with less than 30% in the top ten. The TCR sequence derives from a man aged 18-30 years with Graves' hyperthyroidism. Material: blood. The J gene is TRBJ1-5, the V gene TRBV12-3 or TRBV12-4; D unclear. The CDR3 loop is CASTSGGLDQPQHF. CDR3 DNA sequence: TGTGCCAGCACCTCGGGAGGGTTGGATCAGCCCCAGCATTTT.